These 29 T cell receptor beta chains were sequenced from one sample in a study of control samples from healthy donors and cancer patients. Profiled with immunoSEQ multiplex PCR; TCRdb holds only in-frame clones, not every one. This sample has some 94,000 clones, with approximately 90% found just once. The sequencing input was blood. The origin of the receptors is a woman between 45 and 60 years old in good health.

The chain uses TRBV7-2 and TRBJ2-1; 8 bases match TRBD1. This CDR3 has 14 residues. Germline CDR1 and CDR2: SGHTA and FQGNSA. The ends lost 6 bases at V and 7 bases at J; junction bases unmatched: 8. The CDR3 nucleotides read TGTGCCAGCAGTCAAGGACAGGGAATAAATGAGCAGTTCTTC. Its protein is CASSQGQGINEQFF.

The gene calls are TRBV11-2 and TRBJ2-7; 8 nucleotides agree with TRBD1. The CDR3 sequence is 15 residues long. After removal of 2 bases from V and 4 bases from J, the junction contained 7 bases not matched to a gene. Germline V gene sequence: CDR1 SGHAT, CDR2 FQNNGV. The CDR3 protein is CASSLPQGARYEQYF. The CDR3 DNA follows: TGTGCCAGCAGCTTACCTCAGGGGGCGCGTTACGAGCAGTACTTC.

The count of this clone is one. The chain uses TRBV6-2 or TRBV6-3 and TRBJ1-2; D possibly corresponds to TRBD1 (5 bases). Germline V gives CDR1 MNHEY, CDR2 SVGEGT. The CDR3 has 14 amino acids. The V end lost 0 bases, the J end lost 4 bases, and 9 bases lay between the germline ends. CDR3 loop: CASSYSTELYGYTF. The CDR3, as DNA: TGTGCCAGCAGTTACTCGACAGAACTCTATGGCTACACCTTC.

V and J are TRBV14 and TRBJ2-1, with 10 positions matching TRBD1. The CDR3 loop spans 15 amino acids. The germline V gene encodes CDR1 SGHDN and CDR2 FVKESK. J lost 8 bases, V lost 4 bases, and 8 bases had no gene match. The DNA for the CDR3 is TGTGCCAGCAGCCGACCCGGGACAGGGGAGCATGAGCAGTTCTTC. Protein product: CASSRPGTGEHEQFF.

The J gene is TRBJ2-5, the V gene TRBV7-2, with D perhaps matching TRBD2 (5 bases). The germline V gene encodes CDR1 SGHTA and CDR2 FQGNSA. V was cut by 1 base and J by 3 bases, with 12 bases left in between. This CDR3 has 15 amino acids. CDR3 region: CASSLVLAAKETQYF. Written as DNA, the CDR3 is TGTGCCAGCAGCTTAGTCCTAGCTGCCAAAGAGACCCAGTACTTC.

J is TRBJ2-1 and V is TRBV7-2, with TRBD2 identical over 8 bases. The CDR3 is 14 residues long. V shed 0 bases, J shed 9 bases, and the junction held 4 bases outside the gene matches. Germline V lookup: CDR1 SGHTA, CDR2 FQGNSA. In DNA, the CDR3 is TGTGCCAGCAGCTTAGCGGCGGGGGGAAGTGAGCAGTTCTTC. Its protein product is CASSLAAGGSEQFF.

This chain connects TRBV7-9 to TRBJ1-5; D call uncertain. CDR1 and CDR2 from the germline V gene are SEHNR and FQNEAQ (reference sequence). The CDR3 spans 15 residues. V was clipped by 4 bases and J by 0 bases, with 10 bases between them. The CDR3 DNA reads TGTGCCAGCAGCTCCCGCGGAAATAGCAATCAGCCCCAGCATTTT. Translated: CASSSRGNSNQPQHF.

The V call is TRBV28, the J call TRBJ1-5, with 8 bases identical to TRBD1. Germline trimming cut 4 bases from V and 5 bases from J; bases unmatched to any gene: 4. Germline CDR1 reads MDHEN; CDR2 reads SYDVKM. The CDR3 loop spans 14 amino acids. The CDR3 region has the DNA TGTGCCAGCAGTTCAATACAGGGGGATCAGCCCCAGCATTTT. Translation gives CASSSIQGDQPQHF.

J is TRBJ1-1 and V is TRBV6-5; 7 bases fit TRBD1. Germline CDR1 reads MNHEY; CDR2 reads SVGAGI. The CDR3 consists of 15 residues. The V and J ends lost 6 bases and 4 bases, in that order; junction bases with no gene match: 11. The DNA of the CDR3 is TGTGCCAGCAGACGCCAGGGGGAGGTAAGCACTGAAGCTTTCTTT. This codes for CASRRQGEVSTEAFF.

This clone was found once. The chain is built from TRBV14 and TRBJ1-1, with unresolved D. The CDR3 is made up of 13 amino acids. Trimming took 0 bases from V and 6 from J, leaving 8 bases between them. Germline V CDR1 and CDR2: SGHDN, FVKESK. CDR3 sequence: CASSQESDSEAFF. The CDR3 DNA sequence: TGTGCCAGCAGCCAAGAAAGTGACTCTGAAGCTTTCTTT.

The J gene is TRBJ1-1, the V gene TRBV7-9; D gene uncertain. The V end lost 5 bases, the J end lost 4 bases, and 14 bases lay between the germline ends. This CDR3 has 14 residues. CDR1 and CDR2 from the germline V gene are SEHNR and FQNEAQ (reference sequence). The CDR3 DNA is TGTGCCAGCAGCCGGGGTGGGCAGTTCACTGAAGCTTTCTTT. Its protein is CASSRGGQFTEAFF.

The V call is TRBV7-9, the J call TRBJ2-2, with 11 bases lining up with TRBD2. The trim removed 8 bases at V and 5 bases at J, leaving 16 bases unmatched. CDR1 and CDR2 (germline): SEHNR, FQNEAQ (reference sequence). This CDR3 is built from 18 residues. This CDR3 reads CASGPGLAALVRTGELFF. CDR3 DNA sequence: TGTGCCAGCGGCCCGGGACTAGCGGCTCTGGTGCGGACCGGGGAGCTGTTTTTT. Supplemented by reference TRBV7-9 and TRBJ2-2, the full variable domain reads DTGVSQNPRHKITKRGQNVTFRCDPISEHNRLYWYRQTLGQGPEFLTYFQNEAQLEKSRLLSDRFSAERPKGSFSTLEIQRTEQGDSAMYLCASGPGLAALVRTGELFFGEGSRLTVL.

The rearrangement joins TRBV7-9 to TRBJ1-4; D remains unclear. V lost 0 bases to trimming and J lost 5 bases, with 7 bases between them. Germline loops: CDR1 SEHNR, CDR2 FQNEAQ (reference sequence). This CDR3 comprises 14 residues. CDR3 in DNA: TGTGCCAGCAGCTTAGCGGGAGGAAATGAAAAACTGTTTTTT. Protein: CASSLAGGNEKLFF.

Turning to this clone: Germline is not matched at one junction end, which may reflect a read error. CDR3 region: CASRSRLGINDQFF. In DNA form, the CDR3 reads TGTGCCAGCCGCTCCAGACTAGGGATAAATGACCAGTTCTTC. V is TRBV13 and J is TRBJ2-1; perhaps TRBD2 as D (6 bases). Germline V gives CDR1 PRHDT, CDR2 FYEKMQ (reference sequence). The CDR3 spans 14 residues.

V usage is TRBV5-8 and J usage is TRBJ1-5, with D unclear. Germline CDR1 SGHTS, CDR2 YDEGEE. The V and J ends lost 2 bases and 6 bases respectively, with 15 bases between them. The CDR3 has 15 amino acids. This CDR3 reads CASSFGQRLSQPQHF. In nucleotides, the CDR3 is TGTGCCAGCAGCTTCGGGCAGCGGCTAAGTCAGCCCCAGCATTTT.

V is TRBV19 and J is TRBJ2-7; D possibly corresponds to TRBD1 (5 bases). The CDR3 runs to 16 residues. Germline V gene sequence: CDR1 LNHDA, CDR2 SQIVND (reference sequence). Trimming stripped 5 bases from V and 0 bases from J, with 17 bases between. CDR3 amino acids: CASSANRHSSSYEQYF. CDR3 nucleotide sequence: TGTGCCAGTAGTGCCAACAGGCACAGCTCCTCCTACGAGCAGTACTTC.

This clone has a handful of counts. V gene TRBV11-2 combines with J gene TRBJ1-5, with a possible D match to TRBD1 (5 bases). The germline gives CDR1 SGHAT, CDR2 FQNNGV. This CDR3 contains 14 residues. V was pared by 4 bases and J by 3 bases, with 10 bases between. The CDR3 nucleotides read TGTGCCAGCAGCTCCGACAGAGCCAATCAGCCCCAGCATTTT. This encodes CASSSDRANQPQHF. The full variable domain, with the rest looked up from reference TRBV11-2 and TRBJ1-5, is EAGVAQSPRYKIIEKRQSVAFWCNPISGHATLYWYQQILGQGPKLLIQFQNNGVVDDSQLPKDRFSAERLKGVDSTLKIQPAKLEDSAVYLCASSSDRANQPQHFGDGTRLSIL.

The gene calls are TRBV12-3 or TRBV12-4 and TRBJ2-3, with D hard to call. V was shortened by 3 bases and J by 5 bases, with 9 bases between the two germline ends. CDR3 length: 13 amino acids. CDR3 sequence: CASSFGRRDTQYF. CDR3 coding DNA: TGTGCCAGCAGTTTTGGGCGACGAGATACGCAGTATTTT.

The chain links TRBV9 to TRBJ1-4; no clear D gene. Germline V gene data show CDR1 as SGDLS and CDR2 as YYNGEE. The CDR3 is 16 residues long. Trimming pared 3 bases from V and 3 bases from J, leaving 15 bases between. CDR3 sequence: CASSERGTASNEKLFF. As DNA, the CDR3 is TGTGCCAGCAGCGAACGAGGAACAGCTTCTAATGAAAAACTGTTTTTT.

The rearrangement links TRBV11-2 to TRBJ1-1; the D gene is possibly TRBD1 (6 bases). V was trimmed by 6 bases and J by 1 base, leaving 15 bases between them. The CDR3 runs 15 residues. CDR1 and CDR2 from the germline V gene are SGHAT and FQNNGV. The CDR3 loop is CASSRLPGQNTEAFF. The CDR3 DNA reads as TGTGCCAGCAGTCGACTCCCGGGACAGAACACTGAAGCTTTCTTT.

This clone counts as medium-sized. The CDR3 spells CASSPLGGSTEAFF. CDR3 sequence (DNA): TGTGCCAGCAGCCCCCTTGGAGGCTCCACTGAAGCTTTCTTT. This chain joins TRBV6-4 and TRBJ1-1, with D unclear. V lost 6 bases and J 4 bases, leaving 15 bases between the germline ends. The CDR3 extends over 14 amino acids. From germline, CDR1 is MRHNA and CDR2 SNTAGT.

There are a few counts of this clone. The J gene is TRBJ1-3, the V gene TRBV11-3; possible D gene TRBD1, 5 bases. V shed 7 bases and J shed 0 bases, with 16 bases lying between them. Germline values: CDR1 SGHNT, CDR2 YENEEA. The CDR3 contains 16 residues. The CDR3, as DNA: TGTGCCAGCATTGAACAACAGGTTCCCTCTGGAAACACCATATATTTT. Residues: CASIEQQVPSGNTIYF.

The chain carries TRBV5-4 and TRBJ2-1, with 14 bases aligning to TRBD2. The CDR3 is 16 amino acids. Trimming at V came to 4 bases and at J to 6 bases, leaving 6 bases not matched to a gene. The germline V gene has CDR1 SGHNT and CDR2 YYREEE (reference sequence). CDR3 DNA: TGTGCCAGCAGCGCTGGGACTAGCGGGAGTTCCAATGAGCAGTTCTTC. Translation gives CASSAGTSGSSNEQFF.

This chain links TRBV6-5 with TRBJ1-4, with 8 bases that match TRBD1. There are 14 residues in the CDR3. Per the germline V gene, CDR1 is MNHEY and CDR2 is SVGAGI. The trim removed 2 bases at V and 8 bases at J, leaving 4 bases unmatched. CDR3 sequence: CASSYQGAGEKLFF. DNA for the CDR3: TGTGCCAGCAGTTACCAGGGGGCTGGAGAAAAACTGTTTTTT.

CDR3 coding DNA: TGTGCCAGTAGTATAGATCGGGGAAGCGAGCAGTACTTC. It translates to CASSIDRGSEQYF. V usage is TRBV19 and J usage is TRBJ2-7; D is possibly TRBD2 (5 bases). CDR3 length equals 13 residues. Trimming left V 0 bases short and J 6 bases short, with 9 bases between. CDR1 is LNHDA, CDR2 SQIVND, per germline (reference sequence).

The chain employs TRBV10-3 and TRBJ1-2, with a weak D call TRBD1 (6 bases). This CDR3 comprises 16 residues. From germline, CDR1 is ENHRY and CDR2 SYGVKD. Between the trimmed V and J ends, which lost 2 bases and 1 base, there was a span of 14 bases. The CDR3 DNA follows: TGTGCCATCAGTGAGAGGCAAGGAGGGGGTAACTATGGCTACACCTTC. Protein product: CAISERQGGGNYGYTF.

J is TRBJ2-1 and V is TRBV11-3; D is possibly TRBD2 (6 bases). The germline CDR1 and CDR2 sequences are SGHNT and YENEEA. The CDR3 sequence is 14 residues long. V was shortened by 1 base and J by 10 bases, with 14 bases between the two germline ends. CDR3 amino acids: CASSLGGAGLEQFF. The CDR3 DNA sequence: TGTGCCAGCAGCTTAGGCGGGGCGGGTCTAGAGCAGTTCTTC.

This clone turned up a few times. V is TRBV5-4 and J is TRBJ1-4; D remains ambiguous. Trimming took off 0 bases at V and 8 bases at J, with 8 bases between the two ends. CDR3 length equals 13 residues. Per germline, CDR1 SGHNT and CDR2 YYREEE (reference sequence). The CDR3 DNA sequence: TGTGCCAGCAGCTTGGCCGCGAGCGAAAAACTGTTTTTT. Encoded protein: CASSLAASEKLFF.

This chain uses TRBV11-2 with TRBJ2-3; 10 nucleotides agree with TRBD1. The germline gives CDR1 SGHAT, CDR2 FQNNGV. V shed 7 bases and J 3 bases; nucleotides not matched to a gene: 7. This CDR3 has 15 amino acids. The CDR3 coding sequence is TGTGCCAGCAATTTCGGGACAGGGGAGACAGATACGCAGTATTTT. Translated: CASNFGTGETDTQYF. Complete variable domain (other parts from reference TRBV11-2 and TRBJ2-3): EAGVAQSPRYKIIEKRQSVAFWCNPISGHATLYWYQQILGQGPKLLIQFQNNGVVDDSQLPKDRFSAERLKGVDSTLKIQPAKLEDSAVYLCASNFGTGETDTQYFGPGTRLTVL.